The entry below gives a single T cell receptor beta chain sequence along with its context. Generated by immunoSEQ multiplex PCR, the TCRdb table keeps only in-frame clones and is missing some. In the table there are approximately 270,000 clones, about 86% of which are singletons. The CDR3 is 17 residues long. The germline V gene encodes CDR1 LGHDT and CDR2 YNNKEL (reference sequence). V gave up 2 bases and J gave up 5 bases, with 18 bases separating them. The sample comes from a study of blood T cell repertoires in COVID-19. This chain uses TRBV3-1 (or the pseudogene TRBV3-2) with TRBJ1-4; D possibly corresponds to TRBD1 (6 bases). The sample comprised peripheral blood. This TCR derives from a man aged 80 or over with acute or convalescent COVID-19. The CDR3, as DNA: TGTGCCAGCAGCCAAAAAACAGGGAAGAACGTGAATGAAAAACTGTTTTTT. It codes for CASSQKTGKNVNEKLFF.